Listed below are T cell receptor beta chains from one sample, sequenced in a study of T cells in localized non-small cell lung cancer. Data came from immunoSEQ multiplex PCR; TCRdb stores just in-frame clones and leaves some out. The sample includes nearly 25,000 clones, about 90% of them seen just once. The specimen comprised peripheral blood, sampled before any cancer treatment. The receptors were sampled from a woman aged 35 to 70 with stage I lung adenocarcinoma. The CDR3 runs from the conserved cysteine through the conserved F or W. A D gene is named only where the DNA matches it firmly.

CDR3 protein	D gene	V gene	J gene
CAISDPTSGLTGELFF	TRBD2	TRBV10-3	TRBJ2-2
CASSLAGGTYGYTF	.	TRBV5-4	TRBJ1-2
CASSSGQGFEKLFF	TRBD1	TRBV7-8	TRBJ1-4
CASSLHREQSNTEAFF	.	TRBV11-3	TRBJ1-1
CASSLGRGAVQPQHF	.	TRBV5-6	TRBJ1-5
CASRSTSGRIGELFF	TRBD2	TRBV7-9	TRBJ2-2
CASEGGEQFF	.	TRBV2	TRBJ2-1
CASSESLAASYEQYF	.	TRBV6-1	TRBJ2-7
CASSPQGSEAFF	.	TRBV19	TRBJ1-1
CASSLGPDYRRGNEQFF	.	TRBV7-2	TRBJ2-1
CASSWGLAVYTGETQYF	TRBD2	TRBV5-4	TRBJ2-5
CASSGGGRTEAFF	.	TRBV6-1	TRBJ1-1
CASSLDTYEQYF	.	TRBV7-9	TRBJ2-7
CASSLGTGKTYEQYF	TRBD1	TRBV5-1	TRBJ2-7